One T cell receptor (beta chain) is described in this entry. Its specificity is unknown. This table comes from immunoSEQ multiplex PCR, and its TCRdb copy is limited to in-frame clones, with some not included. The profile covers over 100,000 clones, with roughly nine tenths appearing a single time and approximately 6.8% taken by the ten largest. These data belong to a study of T cell responses to AZD1222 COVID-19 vaccine. Study-level results: Clonal diversity may have been underestimated in mostly white British donors. As reported, nearly half of all spike-specific TCRs target variant regions that are unmutated.

This clonotype originated in an adult in good health. The sequenced sample was peripheral blood, obtained on day 0 of AZD1222 vaccination.

The CDR3 is CASSEEGTNEKLFF. As DNA, the CDR3 is TGTGCCAGCAGTGAGGAGGGAACTAATGAAAAACTGTTTTTT. The V call is TRBV6-2 or TRBV6-3, the J call TRBJ1-4; D gene unclear. V lost 5 bases and J lost 1, with 8 bases in between. The CDR3 spans 14 residues. Germline CDR1 is MNHEY and CDR2 is SVGEGT.